Each of the 3 T cell receptor beta chains below was sequenced from the same sample in a study of T cells in Graves' hyperthyroidism and ophthalmopathy. TCR beta CDR3 regions were amplified from RNA transcripts. HTBI primers drove first-round RT-PCR of the TCR CDR3. TCRdb redid the calling of the multiplex PCR reads with MiXCR, one entry per CDR3 protein. The sample lists about 590,000 distinct CDR3 sequences; 15% to 19% were seen once. The sample comprised blood. The receptor set was obtained from a woman aged 25 to 39 with Graves' hyperthyroidism.

This clonotype was detected a few times. The chain carries TRBV28 and TRBJ2-7, with 11 bases matching TRBD2. Trimming cost V 4 bases and J 2 bases; bases outside gene matches: 4. CDR1 MDHEN and CDR2 SYDVKM come from the germline V gene. This CDR3 spans 15 amino acids. Written as DNA, the CDR3 is TGTGCCAGCAGTTCGATAGCGGGAGGGGCCTACGAGCAGTACTTC. This encodes CASSSIAGGAYEQYF.

The chain employs TRBV5-1 and TRBJ1-6; TRBD1 matches at 10 bases. CDR3 length: 16 residues. The trim removed 4 bases at V and 8 bases at J, leaving 9 bases unmatched. Looked up from germline, CDR1 is SGHRS and CDR2 is YFSETQ. CDR3 sequence reads: CASSLRTGGYDSPLHF. For the CDR3, the DNA is TGCGCCAGCAGCCTCCGGACAGGGGGTTATGATTCACCCCTCCACTTT.

Only a few counts were recorded for this clonotype. The chain is built from TRBV20-1 and TRBJ1-1, with 8 bases identical to TRBD1. The CDR3 length is 10 residues. Trimming at V came to 7 bases and at J to 8 bases, leaving 3 bases not matched to a gene. Germline CDR1 DFQATT, CDR2 SNEGSKA (reference sequence). The CDR3 is CSVYRGEAFF. Here the CDR3 DNA reads TGCAGTGTCTACAGGGGGGAAGCTTTCTTT.